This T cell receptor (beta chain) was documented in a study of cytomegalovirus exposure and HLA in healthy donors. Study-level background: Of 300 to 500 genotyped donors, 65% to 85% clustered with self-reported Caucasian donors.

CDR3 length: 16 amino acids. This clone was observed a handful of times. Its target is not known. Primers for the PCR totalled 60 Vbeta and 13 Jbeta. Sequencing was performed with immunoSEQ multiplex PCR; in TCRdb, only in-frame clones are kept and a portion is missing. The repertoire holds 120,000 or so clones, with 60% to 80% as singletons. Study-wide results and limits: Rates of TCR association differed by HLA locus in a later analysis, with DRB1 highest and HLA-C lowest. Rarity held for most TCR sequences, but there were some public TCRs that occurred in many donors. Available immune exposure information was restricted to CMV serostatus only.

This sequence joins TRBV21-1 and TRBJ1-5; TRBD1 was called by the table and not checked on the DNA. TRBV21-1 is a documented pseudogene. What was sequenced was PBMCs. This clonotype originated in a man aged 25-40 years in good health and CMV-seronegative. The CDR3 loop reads CANPLRQGTRYQPQHF. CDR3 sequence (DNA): TGTGCCAATCCATTGAGGCAGGGCACCAGGTATCAGCCCCAGCATTTT.